These 30 T cell receptor beta chains share one sample of origin, sequenced in a study of shared clonotypes between healthy human individuals (dated by TCRdb to about 2020). To prepare the library, the immunoSEQ multiplex PCR assay was applied. Sourced from immuneACCESS, this table was stored by TCRdb with only in-frame sequences that have V and J called. A share of the clones is absent; for the studies checked, an unresolved V gene accounts for under half, and the remainder has no known explanation. This sample has over a million clones in its table, and about three quarters of those were observed once. The ten largest clones take up approximately 1.5% of the sample. Sequenced: memory CD4+ T cells sorted from blood. The cell subset or site label, as the study defines it: CD45RA-negative fraction. The receptor source for this set is a man between 18 and 35 years old in good health.

This clone has only a few counts. This chain links TRBV4-1 with TRBJ1-5, with a tentative D call TRBD1 (6 bases). Germline V gives CDR1 MGHRA, CDR2 YSYEKL. CDR3 length equals 16 residues. V was clipped by 1 base and J by 1 base, with 11 bases between them. In DNA, the CDR3 is TGCGCCAGCAGCCAAGTGGGGGCGGCGAGCAATCAGCCCCAGCATTTT. Its protein is CASSQVGAASNQPQHF.

The gene calls are TRBV7-9 and TRBJ2-3; possibly TRBD2 for D (7 bases). The germline gives CDR1 SEHNR, CDR2 FQNEAQ (reference sequence). The CDR3 has 16 residues. Trimming removed 2 bases at V and 0 bases at J, with 12 bases between. In DNA form, the CDR3 reads TGTGCCAGCAGCTTAATCCCGGGGGGCAGCACAGATACGCAGTATTTT. Its translation: CASSLIPGGSTDTQYF.

The CDR3 region is CASSFRGASYNEQFF. CDR3 sequence (DNA): TGTGCCAGCAGCTTCCGGGGAGCTTCCTACAATGAGCAGTTCTTC. The chain has TRBV5-6 and TRBJ2-1, with D tentatively TRBD2 (5 bases). The V end was cut by 2 bases, the J end by 1 base, with 10 bases between. This CDR3 is 15 amino acids long. CDR1 SGHDT and CDR2 YYEEEE come from the germline V gene.

J is TRBJ1-1 and V is TRBV5-1; 7 nucleotides agree with TRBD1. The germline gives CDR1 SGHRS, CDR2 YFSETQ. CDR3 size: 14 residues. V lost 3 bases and J lost 0; bases outside the gene matches: 2. The CDR3 region has the DNA TGCGCCAGCAGCTACGACAGGGTGAACACTGAAGCTTTCTTT. This codes for CASSYDRVNTEAFF.

The chain recombines TRBV30 with TRBJ2-7; D ambiguous. CDR1 is GTSNPN, CDR2 SVGIG, per germline (reference sequence). V was shortened by 3 bases and J by 7 bases, with 22 bases between the two germline ends. This CDR3 spans 15 amino acids. CDR3 in amino acids: CAWSDPLRSMAEQYF. CDR3 nucleotides: TGTGCCTGGAGCGACCCCCTCCGGTCGATGGCTGAGCAGTACTTC.

The chain employs TRBV10-1 and TRBJ2-1; 7 nucleotides align to TRBD2. The CDR3 extends over 16 amino acids. Germline loops: CDR1 WNHNN, CDR2 SYGVQD (reference sequence). The trim removed 0 bases at V and 4 bases at J, leaving 6 bases unmatched. The CDR3 spells CASSESVAGVYNEQFF. The CDR3 DNA sequence: TGCGCCAGCAGTGAGTCGGTTGCGGGAGTGTACAATGAGCAGTTCTTC.

This clone occurred many times. Other DNA sequences within the sample encode an identical CDR3. This sequence joins TRBV29-1 and TRBJ1-6, with 11 bases lining up with TRBD1. CDR1 SQVTM and CDR2 ANQGSEA come from the germline V gene. The V segment lost 4 bases and the J segment 7 bases; nucleotides outside the gene matches: 6. This CDR3 has 15 residues. CDR3 in DNA: TGCAGCGTTGCCTTGGGACAGGGGGACAATTCACCCCTCCACTTT. Amino acid sequence: CSVALGQGDNSPLHF.

The rearrangement links TRBV5-4 to TRBJ1-2; D is possibly TRBD1 (6 bases). The germline V gene has CDR1 SGHNT and CDR2 YYREEE (reference sequence). The CDR3 sequence is 14 residues long. The V and J ends lost 4 bases and 4 bases respectively, with 14 bases between them. The CDR3 DNA sequence: TGTGCCAGCAGCCCGAGGGAGGGGGGCTATGGCTACACCTTC. It is translated as CASSPREGGYGYTF. Using reference TRBV5-4 and TRBJ1-2 for the parts outside the CDR3, the full variable domain is ETGVTQSPTHLIKTRGQQVTLRCSSQSGHNTVSWYQQALGQGPQFIFQYYREEENGRGNFPPRFSGLQFPNYSSELNVNALELDDSALYLCASSPREGGYGYTFGSGTRLTVV.

CDR3 in amino acids: CASSLVGGRSTGELFF. In DNA form, the CDR3 reads TGTGCCAGCAGCTTGGTCGGGGGGCGTAGCACCGGGGAGCTGTTTTTT. The genes are TRBV7-3 and TRBJ2-2; possibly TRBD2 for D (7 bases). The length of the CDR3 is 16 residues. The germline gives CDR1 SGHTA, CDR2 FQGTGA. V lost 3 bases and J lost 4, with 15 bases in between.

The rearrangement links TRBV2 to TRBJ2-5, with D perhaps matching TRBD1 or TRBD2 (5 bases each). The CDR3 spans 12 residues. Trimming shortened V by 6 bases and J by 4 bases, and 9 bases separated the two germline ends. CDR1 is SNHLY, CDR2 FYNNEI, per germline. This CDR3 is CASSRDGETQYF. The CDR3 DNA sequence: TGTGCCAGCAGCCGGGACGGAGAGACCCAGTACTTC.

J is TRBJ2-5 and V is TRBV5-1; D may correspond to TRBD1 or TRBD2 (5 bases each). This CDR3 has 15 amino acids. V shed 1 base and J shed 2 bases, with 12 bases lying between them. Germline assignment: CDR1 SGHRS and CDR2 YFSETQ. The CDR3: CASSLSGQDQETQYF. DNA of the CDR3: TGCGCCAGCAGCTTGTCGGGGCAGGATCAAGAGACCCAGTACTTC.

V and J are TRBV6-6 and TRBJ1-4; D perhaps matches TRBD1 (5 bases). The CDR3 has 15 amino acids. Germline V gives CDR1 MNHNY, CDR2 SVGAGI (reference sequence). Trimming stripped 5 bases from V and 6 bases from J, with 16 bases between. The CDR3 nucleotides read TGTGCCAGCAGTCCCGGGGCCAGCACTTATGAAAAACTGTTTTTT. Amino acids: CASSPGASTYEKLFF.

The chain carries TRBV27 and TRBJ1-1; D remains ambiguous. The CDR3 loop spans 18 amino acids. Germline CDR1 is MNHEY and CDR2 is SMNVEV (reference sequence). Trimming took off 1 base at V and 5 bases at J, with 23 bases between the two ends. The CDR3 nucleotides read TGTGCCAGCAGTTTATTGGTCCCAATCCGTCGCGTAGGTACTGAAGCTTTCTTT. Translating gives CASSLLVPIRRVGTEAFF.

The CDR3 reads CASSLWEGTGYTF. The DNA of the CDR3 is TGCGCCAGCAGCTTGTGGGAGGGAACGGGCTACACCTTC. V and J are TRBV5-1 and TRBJ1-2; unclear D gene. Trimming cost V 1 base and J 8 bases, with 12 bases left between them. The CDR3 runs to 13 residues. In germline, CDR1 is SGHRS, CDR2 YFSETQ.

The chain links TRBV6-1 to TRBJ1-5; a possible D gene is TRBD1 (6 bases). Germline V gene data show CDR1 as MNHNS and CDR2 as SASEGT. Between the trimmed V and J ends, which lost 8 bases and 0 bases, there was a span of 14 bases. The CDR3 consists of 15 residues. The CDR3 nucleotides read TGTGCCAGCGGTCCGGGACACCCTAGCAATCAGCCCCAGCATTTT. Translation: CASGPGHPSNQPQHF.

The chain has TRBV5-1 and TRBJ2-5, with a possible D match to TRBD1 (5 bases). Germline CDR1 and CDR2: SGHRS and YFSETQ. V was cut by 5 bases and J by 5 bases, with 10 bases left in between. The length of the CDR3 is 12 residues. Here the CDR3 DNA reads TGCGCCAGCAGATCTCGACAGGAGACCCAGTACTTC. This gives the protein CASRSRQETQYF.

The V call is TRBV5-8, the J call TRBJ1-5; D is ambiguous. Per the germline V gene, CDR1 is SGHTS and CDR2 is YDEGEE. V was shortened by 0 bases and J by 2 bases, with 9 bases between the two germline ends. This CDR3 has 15 amino acids. CDR3 region: CASSLVRYGNQPQHF. CDR3 nucleotides: TGTGCCAGCAGCTTGGTTAGATATGGCAATCAGCCCCAGCATTTT.

This clone was picked up a small number of times. The CDR3 DNA reads as TGTGCCAGCAGTTTGGTGGGGACAGTCGGGCATGGCTACACCTTC. It translates to CASSLVGTVGHGYTF. The chain joins TRBV28 to TRBJ1-2; 7 nucleotides line up with TRBD1. CDR3 length: 15 amino acids. Germline V lookup: CDR1 MDHEN, CDR2 SYDVKM. V shed 3 bases, J shed 6 bases, and the junction held 10 bases outside the gene matches.

V is TRBV5-1 and J is TRBJ1-3, with D possibly matching TRBD1 (5 bases). Trimming took off 3 bases at V and 0 bases at J, with 10 bases between the two ends. Germline V gives CDR1 SGHRS, CDR2 YFSETQ. There are 15 residues in the CDR3. In nucleotides, the CDR3 is TGCGCCAGCAGCTCTACAGGTTCCTCTGGAAACACCATATATTTT. It codes for CASSSTGSSGNTIYF.

On this clone: With a far larger clone one base away, a read error is the likely cause. The genes are TRBV6-1 and TRBJ1-2; no clear D. This CDR3 comprises 11 residues. The germline V and J ends were trimmed by 8 bases and 0 bases, with 4 bases remaining between them. Germline V gene lookup returns CDR1 MNHNS and CDR2 SASEGT. CDR3 nucleotides: TGTGCCAGCGTGACTAACTATGGCTACACCTTC. This translates into CASVTNYGYTF.

The J gene is TRBJ2-3, the V gene TRBV5-1; no clear D. CDR3 length equals 16 residues. The V end was cut by 2 bases, the J end by 2 bases, with 15 bases between. Germline CDR1 and CDR2: SGHRS and YFSETQ. CDR3 in DNA: TGCGCCAGCAGCTTAGCGTTAGTATGGGACACAGATACGCAGTATTTT. This sequence encodes CASSLALVWDTDTQYF. The full variable domain, rest sourced from reference TRBV5-1 and TRBJ2-3, is KAGVTQTPRYLIKTRGQQVTLSCSPISGHRSVSWYQQTPGQGLQFLFEYFSETQRNKGNFPGRFSGRQFSNSRSEMNVSTLELGDSALYLCASSLALVWDTDTQYFGPGTRLTVL.

The chain combines TRBV2 with TRBJ1-6, with D tentatively TRBD1 (6 bases). Germline V gene sequence: CDR1 SNHLY, CDR2 FYNNEI. The CDR3 consists of 13 residues. Trimming cost V 8 bases and J 7 bases, with 12 bases left between them. CDR3 sequence (DNA): TGTGCCAGCGAACAGGGTGGAAATTCACCCCTCCACTTT. It encodes CASEQGGNSPLHF.

V and J are TRBV20-1 and TRBJ1-1; the match to TRBD1 covers 7 bases. Per germline, CDR1 DFQATT and CDR2 SNEGSKA (reference sequence). The V segment lost 5 bases and the J segment 14 bases; nucleotides outside the gene matches: 8. The CDR3 has 10 residues. The CDR3 sequence: CSAPQGFLFF. In nucleotides, the CDR3 is TGCAGTGCTCCACAGGGGTTCTTGTTCTTT.

The chain joins TRBV7-8 to TRBJ2-7; TRBD2 matches 8 bases. Germline V gene data show CDR1 as SGHVS and CDR2 as FQNEAQ. CDR3 length: 14 amino acids. V lost 2 bases, J lost 2 bases, and 2 bases stayed unmatched. CDR3 sequence: CASSLSGGTYEQYF. DNA for the CDR3: TGTGCCAGCAGCTTAAGCGGGGGAACCTACGAGCAGTACTTC. Full variable domain (remainder filled in from reference TRBV7-8 and TRBJ2-7): GAGVSQSPRYKVAKRGQDVALRCDPISGHVSLFWYQQALGQGPEFLTYFQNEAQLDKSGLPSDRFFAERPEGSVSTLKIQRTQQEDSAVYLCASSLSGGTYEQYFGPGTRLTVT.

This clone was observed many times. The J gene is TRBJ1-2, the V gene TRBV27; 9 positions match TRBD1. The germline gives CDR1 MNHEY, CDR2 SMNVEV (reference sequence). The CDR3 runs to 13 residues. J gave up 3 bases and V 5 bases, and 1 base lay outside the gene matches. The chain's CDR3 is CASSRTGDYGYTF. In DNA, the CDR3 is TGTGCCAGCAGTAGGACAGGGGACTATGGCTACACCTTC.

J is TRBJ2-3 and V is TRBV7-2, with D maybe TRBD2 (5 bases). CDR3 length equals 17 residues. V dropped 4 bases and J dropped 2 bases, with 19 bases sitting between them. Germline V CDR1 and CDR2: SGHTA, FQGNSA. The CDR3 spells CASSSRSSRGYTDTQYF. CDR3 in DNA: TGTGCCAGCAGCTCCCGGTCGAGCCGCGGGTACACAGATACGCAGTATTTT.

The chain couples TRBV19 to TRBJ2-1; D is uncertain. The CDR3 has 15 residues. The germline CDR1 and CDR2 sequences are LNHDA and SQIVND (reference sequence). Trimming took off 4 bases at V and 0 bases at J, with 10 bases between the two ends. Here the CDR3 DNA reads TGTGCCAGTAGTACGACGACTGTCTCCTACAATGAGCAGTTCTTC. This gives the protein CASSTTTVSYNEQFF.

This chain uses TRBV12-5 with TRBJ2-7; D unresolved. Trimming shortened V by 6 bases and J by 3 bases, and 18 bases separated the two germline ends. Per germline, CDR1 LGHNT and CDR2 FRNRAP. The CDR3 totals 15 residues. CDR3 amino acids: CASGRSQLGYYEQYF. CDR3 sequence (DNA): TGTGCTAGTGGGCGATCCCAGCTAGGGTACTACGAGCAGTACTTC.

The chain recombines TRBV5-6 with TRBJ1-5, with TRBD1 matching over 11 bases. CDR1 and CDR2 (germline): SGHDT, YYEEEE. This CDR3 comprises 17 residues. Unmatched junction bases numbered 9, after V lost 4 bases and J lost 3 bases. The CDR3 DNA reads as TGTGCCAGCAGCCACTCGGACAGGGGGCAATACAATCAGCCCCAGCATTTT. This translates into CASSHSDRGQYNQPQHF.

This clone was counted once. The rearrangement uses TRBV6-1 and TRBJ2-7; TRBD2 agrees at 10 bases. The CDR3 has 15 residues. Germline V gene lookup returns CDR1 MNHNS and CDR2 SASEGT. V dropped 3 bases and J dropped 3; count of bases not matched to a gene: 5. In DNA, the CDR3 is TGTGCCAGCAGTGATGGACTAGCGGTAAACTACGAGCAGTACTTC. Residues: CASSDGLAVNYEQYF.